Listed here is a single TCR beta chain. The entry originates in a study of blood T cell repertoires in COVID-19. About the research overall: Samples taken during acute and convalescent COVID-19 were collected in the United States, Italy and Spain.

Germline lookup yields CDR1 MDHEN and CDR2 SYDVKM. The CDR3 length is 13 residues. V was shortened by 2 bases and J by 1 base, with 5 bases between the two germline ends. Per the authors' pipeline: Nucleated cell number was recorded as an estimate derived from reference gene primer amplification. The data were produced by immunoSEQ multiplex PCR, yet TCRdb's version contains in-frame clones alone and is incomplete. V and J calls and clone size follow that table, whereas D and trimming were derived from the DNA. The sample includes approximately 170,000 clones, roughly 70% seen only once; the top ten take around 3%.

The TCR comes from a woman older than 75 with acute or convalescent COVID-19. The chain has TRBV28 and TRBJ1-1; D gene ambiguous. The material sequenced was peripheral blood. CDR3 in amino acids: CASSLVANTEAFF. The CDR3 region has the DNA TGTGCCAGCAGTTTAGTAGCGAACACTGAAGCTTTCTTT.